Presented here are 13 T cell receptor beta chains from one specimen sequenced in a study of blood T cell repertoires in COVID-19 (dated by TCRdb to 2020 to 2021). Libraries were made using the immunoSEQ multiplex PCR assay. Sourced from immuneACCESS, this table was stored by TCRdb with only in-frame sequences that have V and J called. A share of the clones is absent; for the studies checked, an unresolved V gene accounts for under half, and the remainder has no known explanation. The sample has some 140,000 clones on record, around 83% of them singletons. Approximately 4.3% of the sample is taken by the ten largest. Specimen: peripheral blood. The receptors derive from a human donor in a cohort sampled during active COVID-19.

The V and J genes are TRBV19 and TRBJ1-2; 7 positions match TRBD1. V shed 9 bases and J 4 bases; nucleotides not matched to a gene: 5. This CDR3 region has 12 residues. CDR1 and CDR2 from the germline V gene are LNHDA and SQIVND (reference sequence). CDR3 residues: CASIDRAYGYTF. Here the CDR3 DNA reads TGTGCCAGCATAGACAGGGCCTATGGCTACACCTTC.

The sample holds a few counts of this clone. This specimen includes other DNA sequences encoding the same CDR3. The chain employs TRBV2 and TRBJ1-4; D ambiguous. The CDR3 sequence is 14 residues long. CDR1 and CDR2 from the germline V gene are SNHLY and FYNNEI. Trimming removed 5 bases at V and 0 bases at J, with 7 bases between. CDR3 region: CASSPGATNEKLFF. The CDR3 DNA is TGTGCCAGCAGTCCCGGTGCAACTAATGAAAAACTGTTTTTT.

V usage is TRBV7-9 and J usage is TRBJ1-5; 8 positions match TRBD1. Germline lookup yields CDR1 SEHNR and CDR2 FQNEAQ (reference sequence). The CDR3 is 16 residues long. Unmatched junction bases numbered 12, after V lost 5 bases and J lost 6 bases. Written as DNA, the CDR3 is TGTGCCAGCAGCCCGGGGGGCAGGGGGCAGGGTCAGCCCCAGCATTTT. Its translation: CASSPGGRGQGQPQHF.

The chain carries TRBV3-1 (or the pseudogene TRBV3-2) and TRBJ2-7; 8 bases match TRBD2. The CDR3 contains 15 residues. The J segment lost 5 bases and the V segment lost 0 bases, leaving 6 bases of the junction unmatched. Germline CDR1 is LGHDT and CDR2 is YNNKEL (reference sequence). The CDR3 loop is CASSQDPGRGHEQYV. The CDR3, as DNA: TGTGCCAGCAGCCAAGATCCCGGGAGGGGACACGAGCAGTACGTC.

This CDR3 is CAISESPGASTEAFF. The CDR3 region has the DNA TGTGCCATCAGTGAGTCGCCTGGGGCGAGCACTGAAGCTTTCTTT. V usage is TRBV10-3 and J usage is TRBJ1-1, with D possibly matching TRBD1 (5 bases). CDR1 and CDR2 from the germline V gene are ENHRY and SYGVKD. CDR3 length: 15 amino acids. V was shortened by 0 bases and J by 4 bases, with 12 bases between the two germline ends.

The rearrangement links TRBV29-1 to TRBJ2-1, with TRBD2 matching 14 bases. CDR3 length: 15 residues. Germline V gene sequence: CDR1 SQVTM, CDR2 ANQGSEA. Unmatched junction bases numbered 6, after V lost 7 bases and J lost 4 bases. CDR3 amino acids: CSARTSGRMYNEQFF. CDR3 in DNA: TGCAGCGCCCGGACTAGCGGGAGGATGTACAATGAGCAGTTCTTC.

The chain joins TRBV6-4 to TRBJ2-2, with D perhaps matching TRBD1 (5 bases). CDR3 length equals 14 residues. In germline, CDR1 is MRHNA, CDR2 SNTAGT. V gave up 4 bases and J gave up 10 bases, with 16 bases separating them. The CDR3 coding sequence is TGTGCCAGCAGTGTGGACACTACGAATCTGGAGCTGTTTTTT. This gives the protein CASSVDTTNLELFF.

V gene TRBV5-6 combines with J gene TRBJ2-4; TRBD1 matches 7 bases. The J segment lost 0 bases and the V segment lost 4 bases, leaving 13 bases of the junction unmatched. The CDR3 loop spans 18 amino acids. Germline CDR1 is SGHDT and CDR2 is YYEEEE. The CDR3 spells CASSKGQRLSLAKNIQYF. CDR3 nucleotide sequence: TGTGCCAGCAGCAAGGGACAGCGCCTCTCCCTAGCCAAAAACATTCAGTACTTC.

This clone was found a few times. The chain employs TRBV6-5 and TRBJ1-1, with 9 bases identical to TRBD1. CDR1 is MNHEY and CDR2 is SVGAGI in the germline V gene. Unmatched junction bases numbered 5, after V lost 4 bases and J lost 2 bases. The CDR3 length is 15 residues. In DNA, the CDR3 is TGTGCCAGCAGTTCCCGGACAGGGGACAACACTGAAGCTTTCTTT. Protein sequence: CASSSRTGDNTEAFF.

A single count supports this clone. V usage is TRBV24-1 and J usage is TRBJ2-1, with 9 bases fitting TRBD2. V trimming: 5 bases; J trimming: 8 bases; junction bases outside the gene matches: 6. CDR3 length equals 14 residues. In germline, CDR1 is KGHDR, CDR2 SFDVKD. The chain's CDR3 is CATSGAGGVDEQFF. The DNA for the CDR3 is TGTGCCACCAGTGGGGCGGGAGGGGTCGATGAGCAGTTCTTC.

CDR3: CASSPRGGTDTQYF. CDR3 bases: TGTGCCAGCAGCCCACGGGGGGGCACAGATACGCAGTATTTT. This chain connects TRBV7-8 to TRBJ2-3, with 7 nucleotides matching TRBD2. Losses at the gene ends were 5 bases for V and 1 base for J; bases not matched to a gene: 3. Germline CDR1 reads SGHVS; CDR2 reads FQNEAQ. CDR3 length: 14 amino acids.

This CDR3 is CASSYIRDRGAFF. The CDR3 coding sequence is TGTGCCAGCAGCTACATCCGGGACAGGGGAGCTTTCTTT. V gene TRBV7-2 combines with J gene TRBJ1-1; 10 bases map to TRBD1. Germline loops: CDR1 SGHTA, CDR2 FQGNSA. The CDR3 is made up of 13 amino acids. V lost 4 bases and J lost 10; bases outside the gene matches: 6.

This chain uses TRBV7-3 with TRBJ2-7; 8 nucleotides agree with TRBD2. CDR1 is SGHTA, CDR2 FQGTGA, per germline. J was trimmed by 0 bases and V by 0 bases; bases with no gene match: 1. The CDR3 covers 15 residues. The CDR3 loop is CASSLTRGGSYEQYF. The CDR3 DNA follows: TGTGCCAGCAGCTTAACACGGGGGGGCTCCTACGAGCAGTACTTC.